Below, 19 T cell receptor beta chains from the same sample are listed, as sequenced in a study of blood T cell repertoires in COVID-19. Assay used: immunoSEQ multiplex PCR; TCRdb lists only in-frame clones, some missing. The sample lists approximately 150,000 clones, around 88% seen once, with roughly 28% in the top ten. Sequenced input: peripheral blood. These receptors were taken from a human donor in a cohort sampled during active COVID-19.

The chain uses TRBV7-3 and TRBJ2-3, with TRBD2 matching over 8 bases. Germline CDR1 and CDR2: SGHTA and FQGTGA. The V and J ends lost 5 bases and 1 base, in that order; junction bases with no gene match: 8. The CDR3 runs 16 residues. The CDR3 DNA sequence: TGTGCCAGCAGCACCTTTGGGCGGGGGGGCACAGATACGCAGTATTTT. Encoded protein: CASSTFGRGGTDTQYF.

The chain carries TRBV7-2 and TRBJ1-1; D call uncertain. Deletions cut 5 bases from V and 4 bases from J, with 14 bases between. In germline, CDR1 is SGHTA, CDR2 FQGNSA. The CDR3 is 14 amino acids. The CDR3 is CASSPNSGGTEAFF. CDR3 nucleotide sequence: TGTGCCAGCAGCCCGAACTCTGGTGGCACTGAAGCTTTCTTT.

The J gene is TRBJ2-2, the V gene TRBV27, with TRBD2 matching 8 bases. J was trimmed by 0 bases and V by 0 bases; bases with no gene match: 9. Germline lookup yields CDR1 MNHEY and CDR2 SMNVEV (reference sequence). The CDR3 consists of 19 residues. DNA of the CDR3: TGTGCCAGCAGTTTATCAAAAAGCCAGACTAGCGCGAACACCGGGGAGCTGTTTTTT. It is translated as CASSLSKSQTSANTGELFF.

The J gene is TRBJ2-2, the V gene TRBV9; TRBD2 aligns across 7 bases. Germline CDR1 is SGDLS and CDR2 is YYNGEE. The CDR3 has 14 residues. Trimming cost V 7 bases and J 8 bases; bases outside gene matches: 11. CDR3 sequence: CASASGSGLGELFF. CDR3 nucleotides: TGTGCCAGCGCTAGCGGTTCCGGGTTGGGGGAGCTGTTTTTT.

The chain is built from TRBV6-6 and TRBJ1-1; 8 bases map to TRBD1. V was clipped by 5 bases and J by 4 bases; unmatched bases: 9. Germline CDR1 MNHNY, CDR2 SVGAGI (reference sequence). The CDR3 has 15 amino acids. In nucleotides, the CDR3 is TGTGCCAGCAGTCGGCCCGCAGGGGGCGGCACTGAAGCTTTCTTT. Encoded protein: CASSRPAGGGTEAFF.

Of note for this clone: One end of the junction is discordant with germline, which a read error may explain. The chain uses TRBV19 and TRBJ1-3; D is possibly TRBD1 (5 bases). CDR1 and CDR2 (germline): LNHDA, SQIVND (reference sequence). CDR3 length equals 13 residues. The CDR3 DNA sequence: TGTGCCAGTAGTTTGGGGACTGGGAACACCATATATTTT. Amino acid sequence: CASSLGTGNTIYF.

The chain is built from TRBV30 and TRBJ2-5, with TRBD2 matching over 13 bases. The length of the CDR3 is 15 residues. CDR1 is GTSNPN and CDR2 is SVGIG in the germline V gene (reference sequence). V was pared by 4 bases and J by 7 bases, with 9 bases of the junction left unmatched. CDR3 nucleotides: TGTGCCTGGATGTCCGGGACTAGCGGGGTGACGACCCAGTACTTC. Amino acids: CAWMSGTSGVTTQYF. Variable domain in full (rest from reference TRBV30 and TRBJ2-5): SQTIHQWPATLVQPVGSPLSLECTVEGTSNPNLYWYRQAAGRGLQLLFYSVGIGQISSEVPQNLSASRPQDRQFILSSKKLLLSDSGFYLCAWMSGTSGVTTQYFGPGTRLLVL.

CDR3 DNA sequence: TGTGCCAGTATCCGCACAGGGTCGGTGGACACTGAAGCTTTCTTT. Amino acid sequence: CASIRTGSVDTEAFF. The V call is TRBV19, the J call TRBJ1-1, with D maybe TRBD1 (6 bases). The ends were cut back, 7 bases at V and 3 bases at J, with 18 bases in the middle. This CDR3 comprises 15 residues. Germline-derived CDR1 and CDR2 are LNHDA and SQIVND (reference sequence).

The J gene is TRBJ1-3, the V gene TRBV9; D is unresolved. V dropped 0 bases and J dropped 4 bases, with 14 bases sitting between them. Germline CDR1 is SGDLS and CDR2 is YYNGEE. The CDR3 covers 16 residues. Here the CDR3 DNA reads TGTGCCAGCAGCGTAGTCCCTACAGAGAACGGAAACACCATATATTTT. It is translated as CASSVVPTENGNTIYF.

The V gene is TRBV6-2 or TRBV6-3, the J gene TRBJ2-5; 8 bases agree with TRBD1. Germline CDR1 MNHEY, CDR2 SVGEGT. V lost 6 bases to trimming and J lost 2 bases; unmatched junction nucleotides: 8. The length of the CDR3 is 15 residues. CDR3 in amino acids: CASSRNRGRQETQYF. The CDR3 region has the DNA TGTGCCAGCAGCAGAAACAGGGGGAGGCAAGAGACCCAGTACTTC.

This clone appeared once. This chain uses TRBV12-3 or TRBV12-4 with TRBJ1-1; no clear D gene. The CDR3 runs 11 residues. Deletions cut 6 bases from V and 6 bases from J, with 8 bases between. The CDR3 DNA reads TGTGCCAGCAGGCTACGGGCTGAAGCTTTCTTT. It specifies CASRLRAEAFF.

The chain employs TRBV27 and TRBJ2-2; D gene unclear. This CDR3 region has 14 residues. Germline V gene data show CDR1 as MNHEY and CDR2 as SMNVEV (reference sequence). V lost 4 bases, J lost 5 bases, and 11 bases lay in between. DNA of the CDR3: TGTGCCAGCAGTTCTTGGCTGAAGACCGGGGAGCTGTTTTTT. Encoded protein: CASSSWLKTGELFF.

The chain combines TRBV18 with TRBJ2-7; D not certain. The CDR3 contains 13 residues. Looked up from germline, CDR1 is KGHSH and CDR2 is LQKENI. The V end lost 3 bases, the J end lost 0 bases, and 6 bases lay between the germline ends. CDR3 protein: CASSPVSSYEQYF. In DNA form, the CDR3 reads TGTGCCAGCTCACCGGTCAGCTCCTACGAGCAGTACTTC.

V is TRBV5-1 and J is TRBJ2-3, with TRBD2 matching 8 bases. Germline-derived CDR1 and CDR2 are SGHRS and YFSETQ. The CDR3 consists of 16 residues. Trimming took 0 bases from V and 5 from J; bases not matched to a gene: 8. The CDR3 spells CASSLGAGGAGDTQYF. DNA for the CDR3: TGCGCCAGCAGCTTGGGTGCGGGGGGTGCCGGAGATACGCAGTATTTT.

This sequence joins TRBV4-1 and TRBJ1-4; 9 bases map to TRBD1. The CDR3 is 16 residues long. CDR1 is MGHRA and CDR2 is YSYEKL in the germline V gene. The V segment lost 0 bases and the J segment 5 bases; nucleotides outside the gene matches: 4. CDR3 coding DNA: TGCGCCAGCAGCCAAGATCCCGGACAGGGGAATGAAAAACTGTTTTTT. Translation: CASSQDPGQGNEKLFF.

This clone was observed a handful of times. The chain recombines TRBV4-1 with TRBJ1-3; no definite D call. CDR3 size: 16 residues. Trimming left V 1 base short and J 0 bases short, with 10 bases between. Germline V gene sequence: CDR1 MGHRA, CDR2 YSYEKL. Here the CDR3 reads CASSQVPGSSGNTIYF. Here the CDR3 DNA reads TGCGCCAGCAGCCAAGTCCCAGGAAGCTCTGGAAACACCATATATTTT.

The V gene is TRBV12-5, the J gene TRBJ2-7, with D uncertain. Deletions cut 6 bases from V and 0 bases from J, with 15 bases between. This CDR3 spans 15 amino acids. Per the germline V gene, CDR1 is LGHNT and CDR2 is FRNRAP. The CDR3 nucleotides read TGTGCTAGTGGCCTTGACTTCCCTAGCTCCTACGAGCAGTACTTC. As protein: CASGLDFPSSYEQYF. The full variable domain, with the rest looked up from reference TRBV12-5 and TRBJ2-7, is DARVTQTPRHKVTEMGQEVTMRCQPILGHNTVFWYRQTMMQGLELLAYFRNRAPLDDSGMPKDRFSAEMPDATLATLKIQPSEPRDSAVYFCASGLDFPSSYEQYFGPGTRLTVT.

The chain links TRBV6-2 or TRBV6-3 to TRBJ2-7; 8 nucleotides align to TRBD1. Looked up from germline, CDR1 is MNHEY and CDR2 is SVGEGT. Germline trimming cut 6 bases from V and 3 bases from J; bases unmatched to any gene: 13. This CDR3 comprises 16 residues. The CDR3 sequence is CASSHSPGQVYYEQYF. The CDR3 DNA is TGTGCCAGCAGCCACTCCCCGGGACAGGTATACTACGAGCAGTACTTC.

This rearrangement joins TRBV28 to TRBJ2-7; D is unresolved. Germline V lookup: CDR1 MDHEN, CDR2 SYDVKM. The CDR3 totals 15 residues. V lost 6 bases, J lost 3 bases, and 18 bases lay in between. CDR3 region: CASRAPRYYSYEQYF. In DNA, the CDR3 is TGTGCCAGCAGGGCCCCTAGGTATTATAGCTACGAGCAGTACTTC.